The rows below give T cell receptor beta chains drawn from one sample of a study of cytomegalovirus exposure and HLA in healthy donors. Clones were read by immunoSEQ multiplex PCR, and TCRdb kept only the in-frame ones, dropping some. The data hold approximately 120,000 clones, with about 74% observed a single time. The sample taken for sequencing was PBMCs. These receptors came from a female donor in good health and CMV-seronegative. Both conserved end residues are part of each CDR3. The D gene is left open where the match is weak. Size tells how often a clone was seen (once, few, many) or the class of an expanded clone, and some rows leave it out.

j_call clone_size v_call d_call cdr3_aa cdr3_nt
TRBJ2-5 . TRBV10-1 . CASSEQETQYF TGCGCCAGCAGTGAGCAGGAGACCCAGTACTTC
TRBJ1-1 . TRBV6-5 . CASGSGGRNTEAFF TGTGCCAGCGGATCGGGGGGCAGGAACACTGAAGCTTTCTTT
TRBJ1-6 few TRBV4-1 TRBD1 CASSQEPGQGAISPLHF TGCGCCAGCAGCCAAGAACCTGGACAGGGGGCAATTTCACCCCTCCACTTT
TRBJ2-2 . TRBV5-1 TRBD1 CASSLLPGQGGTGELFF TGCGCCAGCAGCCTACTCCCGGGACAGGGTGGCACCGGGGAGCTGTTTTTT
TRBJ2-5 . TRBV27 . CASSSIWRRQETQYF TGTGCCAGCAGTTCTATATGGCGGAGACAAGAGACCCAGTACTTC
TRBJ1-2 . TRBV6-5 TRBD1 CASSETGQHGYTF TGTGCCAGCAGTGAGACAGGGCAACATGGCTACACCTTC
TRBJ1-2 . TRBV6-6 . CASSVTGRKYGYTF TGTGCCAGCAGCGTGACAGGACGGAAGTATGGCTACACCTTC
TRBJ2-1 . TRBV4-2 . CASSQLWTPQGEQFF TGTGCCAGCAGCCAGCTATGGACTCCACAAGGTGAGCAGTTCTTC
TRBJ1-2 . TRBV5-4 . CASSQTVNYGYTF TGTGCCAGCAGCCAGACAGTAAACTATGGCTACACCTTC
TRBJ1-6 many TRBV6-4 TRBD1 CASSDSRQGGSPLHF TGTGCCAGCAGTGACTCTCGACAGGGAGGATCACCCCTCCACTTT
TRBJ2-1 . TRBV5-5 . CASSLGRKNEQFF TGTGCCAGCAGCTTGGGCAGAAAAAATGAGCAGTTCTTC
TRBJ1-2 . TRBV6-1 TRBD1 CASSRDREVYGYTF TGTGCCAGCAGCCGGGACAGAGAGGTTTATGGCTACACCTTC
TRBJ2-7 . TRBV9 TRBD1 CASSVGTGRNYEQYF TGTGCCAGCAGCGTAGGGACAGGTCGGAACTACGAGCAGTACTTC
TRBJ2-3 . TRBV7-3 . CASSPGGGGAVRDTQYF TGTGCCAGCAGCCCTGGGGGGGGCGGGGCGGTCAGAGATACGCAGTATTTT
TRBJ2-1 . TRBV5-1 TRBD2 CASSLEPGLAANEQFF TGCGCCAGCAGCTTGGAGCCGGGACTAGCGGCCAATGAGCAGTTCTTC
TRBJ2-3 . TRBV27 . CASSFGQYTDTQYF TGTGCCAGCAGTTTTGGGCAGTACACAGATACGCAGTATTTT
TRBJ1-1 . TRBV13 . CASSLNEGQIGEAFF TGTGCCAGCAGCTTAAACGAGGGTCAGATTGGTGAAGCTTTCTTT
TRBJ2-7 few TRBV6-5 TRBD2 CASSYSPLAGGEQYF TGTGCCAGCAGTTACTCTCCACTAGCGGGTGGCGAGCAGTACTTC
TRBJ1-6 . TRBV10-2 TRBD1 CASTVSTGGANRSPLHF TGCGCCAGCACTGTATCAACAGGGGGCGCGAATCGTTCACCCCTCCACTTT